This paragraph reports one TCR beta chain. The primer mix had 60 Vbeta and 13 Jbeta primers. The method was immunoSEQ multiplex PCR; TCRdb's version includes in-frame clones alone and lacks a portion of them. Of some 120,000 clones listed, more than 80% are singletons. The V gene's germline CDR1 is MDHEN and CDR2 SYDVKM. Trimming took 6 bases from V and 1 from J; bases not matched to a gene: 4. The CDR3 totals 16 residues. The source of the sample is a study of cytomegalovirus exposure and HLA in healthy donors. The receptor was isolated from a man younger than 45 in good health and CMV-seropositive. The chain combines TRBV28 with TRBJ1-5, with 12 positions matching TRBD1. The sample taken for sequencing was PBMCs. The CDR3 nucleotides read TGTGCCAGCAGGGGACAGGGGGCTCGAAGCAATCAGCCCCAGCATTTT. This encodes CASRGQGARSNQPQHF.